The 10 T cell receptor beta chains in this list originate from one sample, sequenced in a study of response to subunit inactivated influenza vaccine. TCRdb re-called the RT-PCR reads through MiXCR, storing one row per CDR3 protein. The repertoire includes about 780,000 distinct CDR3 sequences, less than 20% of them detected once, and roughly a tenth sits in the top ten. Source: PBMCs from blood, taken roughly 5 days after vaccination. Receptor source: a man aged 45-65 years who received an inactivated influenza vaccine.

This clonotype has just a few counts. The chain uses TRBV12-3 or TRBV12-4 and TRBJ2-2; perhaps D is TRBD1 or TRBD2 (5 bases each). The CDR3 is 16 amino acids. Trimming stripped 6 bases from V and 2 bases from J, with 16 bases between. Here the CDR3 reads CASSVPGPVNTGELFF. The CDR3 DNA follows: TGTGCCAGCAGCGTGCCGGGACCCGTAAACACCGGGGAGCTGTTTTTT.

V gene TRBV6-1 combines with J gene TRBJ2-7; 7 bases fit TRBD1. CDR1 and CDR2 (germline): MNHNS, SASEGT. The CDR3 length is 15 residues. The J segment lost 2 bases and the V segment lost 4 bases, leaving 8 bases of the junction unmatched. CDR3 coding DNA: TGTGCCAGCAGTGCGGTCGGCCAGGGGGCCTACGAGCAGTACTTC. Translating gives CASSAVGQGAYEQYF.

The sample holds a few counts of this clonotype. The chain carries TRBV4-3 and TRBJ2-2, with D hard to call. Trimming removed 2 bases at V and 6 bases at J, with 13 bases between. Germline V gene lookup returns CDR1 LGHNA and CDR2 YSLEER. The CDR3 consists of 15 residues. The CDR3 spells CASSQMPTVAGELFF. CDR3 sequence (DNA): TGCGCCAGCAGCCAAATGCCTACGGTGGCCGGGGAGCTGTTTTTT.

This clonotype was observed a few times. The chain combines TRBV12-3 or TRBV12-4 with TRBJ2-1; the D call may be TRBD1 or TRBD2 (5 bases each). The CDR3 totals 13 residues. V was clipped by 4 bases and J by 5 bases, with 9 bases between them. The CDR3 spells CASSSGRNNEQFF. The CDR3 DNA sequence: TGTGCCAGCAGTTCGGGACGTAACAATGAGCAGTTCTTC.

The rearrangement uses TRBV5-1 and TRBJ1-6, with TRBD1 as a possible D gene (6 bases). CDR3 length: 16 amino acids. Germline-derived CDR1 and CDR2 are SGHRS and YFSETQ. V was clipped by 0 bases and J by 1 base, with 8 bases between them. The CDR3 DNA reads as TGCGCCAGCAGCTTGGCAGGGGAGTCCTATAATTCACCCCTCCACTTT. This gives the protein CASSLAGESYNSPLHF. The complete variable domain, with remaining parts taken from reference TRBV5-1 and TRBJ1-6, reads KAGVTQTPRYLIKTRGQQVTLSCSPISGHRSVSWYQQTPGQGLQFLFEYFSETQRNKGNFPGRFSGRQFSNSRSEMNVSTLELGDSALYLCASSLAGESYNSPLHFGNGTRLTVT.

This clonotype was picked up a small number of times. The J gene is TRBJ1-5, the V gene TRBV7-9; D is unclear. Germline assignment: CDR1 SEHNR and CDR2 FQNEAQ (reference sequence). The CDR3 is made up of 14 amino acids. V was clipped by 3 bases and J by 4 bases, with 10 bases between them. The CDR3, as DNA: TGTGCCAGCAGCTTTTCCGGGGTTAATCAGCCCCAGCATTTT. Its protein is CASSFSGVNQPQHF.

This clonotype was detected only a few times. The V gene is TRBV20-1, the J gene TRBJ2-7; 8 bases fit TRBD2. Germline V gene sequence: CDR1 DFQATT, CDR2 SNEGSKA (reference sequence). The trim removed 1 base at V and 6 bases at J, leaving 8 bases unmatched. The CDR3 loop spans 14 amino acids. The CDR3, as DNA: TGCAGTGCTAGAGGGGCAGGGACTAGGAGCGAGCAGTACTTC. Translating gives CSARGAGTRSEQYF.

The chain employs TRBV6-5 and TRBJ2-1; 13 positions match TRBD2. The CDR3 is 17 residues long. Germline CDR1 reads MNHEY; CDR2 reads SVGAGI. V trimming: 0 bases; J trimming: 2 bases; junction bases outside the gene matches: 1. CDR3 residues: CASSYSGTSGTYNEQFF. As DNA, the CDR3 is TGTGCCAGCAGTTACTCCGGGACTAGCGGGACCTACAATGAGCAGTTCTTC.

This chain joins TRBV20-1 and TRBJ1-4; D is uncertain. Trimming stripped 0 bases from V and 5 bases from J, with 7 bases between. The CDR3 has 13 amino acids. In germline, CDR1 is DFQATT, CDR2 SNEGSKA (reference sequence). This CDR3 reads CSARDFGNEKLFF. CDR3 bases: TGCAGTGCTAGAGATTTCGGAAATGAAAAACTGTTTTTT.

The chain couples TRBV5-1 to TRBJ2-1; D assignment may be TRBD1 or TRBD2 (5 bases each). Trimming shortened V by 0 bases and J by 7 bases, and 11 bases separated the two germline ends. Germline lookup yields CDR1 SGHRS and CDR2 YFSETQ. The CDR3 covers 14 residues. CDR3: CASSLAPGGNEQFF. CDR3 bases: TGCGCCAGCAGCTTGGCCCCTGGGGGAAATGAGCAGTTCTTC.